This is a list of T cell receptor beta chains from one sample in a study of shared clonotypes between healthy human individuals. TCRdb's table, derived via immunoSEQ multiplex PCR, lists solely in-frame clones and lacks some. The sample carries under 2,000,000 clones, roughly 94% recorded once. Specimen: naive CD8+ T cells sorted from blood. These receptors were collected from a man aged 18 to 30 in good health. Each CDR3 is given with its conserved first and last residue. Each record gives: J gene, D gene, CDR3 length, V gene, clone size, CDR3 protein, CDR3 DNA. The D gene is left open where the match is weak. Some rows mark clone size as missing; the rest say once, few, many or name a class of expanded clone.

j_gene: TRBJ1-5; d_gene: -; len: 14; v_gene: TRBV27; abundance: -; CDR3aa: CASSFGGSNQPQHF; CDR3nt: TGTGCCAGCAGTTTTGGGGGAAGCAATCAGCCCCAGCATTTT
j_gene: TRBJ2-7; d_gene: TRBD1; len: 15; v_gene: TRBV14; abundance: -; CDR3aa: CASSQTTGWAYEQYF; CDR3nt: TGTGCCAGCAGCCAAACGACAGGGTGGGCCTACGAGCAGTACTTC
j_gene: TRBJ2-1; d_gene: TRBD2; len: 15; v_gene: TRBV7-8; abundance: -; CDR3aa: CASSLARGAHNEQFF; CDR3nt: TGTGCCAGCAGCTTAGCGCGGGGGGCCCACAATGAGCAGTTCTTC
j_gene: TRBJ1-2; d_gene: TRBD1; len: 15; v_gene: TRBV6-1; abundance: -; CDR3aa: CASSEVSGGGYGYTF; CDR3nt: TGTGCCAGCAGTGAAGTGTCAGGGGGCGGCTATGGCTACACCTTC
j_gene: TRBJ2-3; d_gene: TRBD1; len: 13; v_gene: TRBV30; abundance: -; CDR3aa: CAWSLTGADTQYF; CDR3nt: TGTGCCTGGAGTCTGACAGGGGCCGATACGCAGTATTTT
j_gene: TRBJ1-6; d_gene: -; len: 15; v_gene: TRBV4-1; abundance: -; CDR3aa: CASSYRDADNSPLHF; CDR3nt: TGCGCCAGCAGCTATCGGGACGCAGATAATTCACCCCTCCACTTT
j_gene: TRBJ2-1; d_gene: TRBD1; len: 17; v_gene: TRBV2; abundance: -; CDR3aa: CASSAMGQDIYYNEQFF; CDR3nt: TGTGCCAGCAGTGCAATGGGACAGGACATTTACTACAATGAGCAGTTCTTC
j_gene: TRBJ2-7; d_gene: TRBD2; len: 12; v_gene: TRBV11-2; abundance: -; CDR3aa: CASSLDGGGWSF; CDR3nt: TGTGCCAGCAGCTTAGATGGGGGGGGTTGGTCCTTC
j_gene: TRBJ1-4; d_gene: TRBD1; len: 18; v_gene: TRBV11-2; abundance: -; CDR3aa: CASSLNRDRGLANEKLFF; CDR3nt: TGTGCCAGCAGCTTAAATAGGGACAGGGGGCTTGCTAATGAAAAACTGTTTTTT
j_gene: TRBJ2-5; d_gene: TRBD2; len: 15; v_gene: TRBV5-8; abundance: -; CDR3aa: CASSGGRTSSETQYF; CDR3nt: TGTGCCAGCAGCGGGGGCCGGACTAGCAGTGAGACCCAGTACTTC
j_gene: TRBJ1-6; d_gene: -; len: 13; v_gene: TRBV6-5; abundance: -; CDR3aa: CASSYAEYSPLHF; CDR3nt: TGTGCCAGCAGTTACGCCGAGTATTCACCCCTCCACTTT
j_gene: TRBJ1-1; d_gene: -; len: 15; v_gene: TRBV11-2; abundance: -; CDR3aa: CASSLTASLNTEAFF; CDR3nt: TGTGCCAGCAGCTTAACGGCGTCCCTGAACACTGAAGCTTTCTTT
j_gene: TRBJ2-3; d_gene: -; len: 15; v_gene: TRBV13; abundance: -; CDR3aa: CASSQSGAGVDTQYF; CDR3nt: TGTGCCAGCAGCCAGTCGGGTGCAGGGGTAGATACGCAGTATTTT
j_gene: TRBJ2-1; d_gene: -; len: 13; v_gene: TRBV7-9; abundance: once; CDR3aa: CASSPGWENEQFF; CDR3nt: TGTGCCAGCAGCCCGGGGTGGGAAAATGAGCAGTTCTTC
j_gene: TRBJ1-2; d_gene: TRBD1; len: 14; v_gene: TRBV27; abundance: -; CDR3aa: CASSPPETGDGYTF; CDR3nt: TGTGCCAGCAGTCCCCCGGAGACAGGGGACGGCTACACCTTC
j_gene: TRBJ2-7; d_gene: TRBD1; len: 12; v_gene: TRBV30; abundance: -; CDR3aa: CAWSTGVGEQYF; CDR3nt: TGTGCCTGGAGTACAGGGGTAGGCGAGCAGTACTTC
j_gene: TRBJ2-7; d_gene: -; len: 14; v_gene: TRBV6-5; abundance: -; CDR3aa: CASSSTEGLAEQYF; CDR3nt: TGTGCCAGCAGTTCTACGGAGGGCCTCGCCGAGCAGTACTTC
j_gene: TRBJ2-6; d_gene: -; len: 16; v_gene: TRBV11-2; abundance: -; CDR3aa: CASSLGLGPGANVLTF; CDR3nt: TGTGCCAGCAGCTTAGGTTTGGGGCCCGGGGCCAACGTCCTGACTTTC
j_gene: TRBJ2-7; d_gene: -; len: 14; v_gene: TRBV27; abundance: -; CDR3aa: CASSLIGGSLEQYF; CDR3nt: TGTGCCAGCAGTTTGATCGGGGGAAGCCTAGAGCAGTACTTC
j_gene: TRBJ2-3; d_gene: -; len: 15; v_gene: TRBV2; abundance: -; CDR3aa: CASSEVVRGTDTQYF; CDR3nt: TGTGCCAGCAGTGAAGTTGTGAGGGGCACAGATACGCAGTATTTT
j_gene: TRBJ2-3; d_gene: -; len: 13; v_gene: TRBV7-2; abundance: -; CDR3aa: CASRPRGTDTQYF; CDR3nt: TGTGCCAGCAGACCCAGGGGTACAGATACGCAGTATTTT
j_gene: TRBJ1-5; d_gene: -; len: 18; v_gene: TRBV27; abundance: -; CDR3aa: CASSLMGVSGYGNQPQHF; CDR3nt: TGTGCCAGCAGTTTAATGGGAGTATCGGGTTATGGCAATCAGCCCCAGCATTTT
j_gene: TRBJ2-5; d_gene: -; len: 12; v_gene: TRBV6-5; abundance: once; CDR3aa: CASSQAGETQYF; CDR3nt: TGTGCCAGCAGTCAGGCGGGGGAGACCCAGTACTTC
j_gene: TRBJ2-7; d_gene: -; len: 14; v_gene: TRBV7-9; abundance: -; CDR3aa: CASSLVNSPYEQYF; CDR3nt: TGTGCCAGCAGCTTAGTAAACAGTCCCTACGAGCAGTACTTC
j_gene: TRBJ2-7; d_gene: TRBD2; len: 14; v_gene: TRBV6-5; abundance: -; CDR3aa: CASSYGTSGYEQYF; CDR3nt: TGTGCCAGCAGTTACGGGACTAGCGGTTACGAGCAGTACTTC
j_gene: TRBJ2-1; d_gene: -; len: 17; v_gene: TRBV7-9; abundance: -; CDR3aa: CASSLVSPPPRGGEQFF; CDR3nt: TGTGCCAGCAGCTTAGTTTCCCCCCCGCCGAGAGGAGGAGAGCAGTTCTTC
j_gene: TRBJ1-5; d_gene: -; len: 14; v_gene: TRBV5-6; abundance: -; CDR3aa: CASSLVYSNQPQHF; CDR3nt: TGTGCCAGCAGCTTGGTGTATAGCAATCAGCCCCAGCATTTT
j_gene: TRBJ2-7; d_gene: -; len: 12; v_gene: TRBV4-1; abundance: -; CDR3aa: CASSRPGDEQYF; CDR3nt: TGCGCCAGCAGCCGCCCGGGAGACGAGCAGTACTTC
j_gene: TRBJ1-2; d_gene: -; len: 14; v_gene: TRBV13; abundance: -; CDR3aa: CASSSRDGLYGYTF; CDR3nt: TGTGCCAGCAGCTCCCGGGACGGCCTCTATGGCTACACCTTC
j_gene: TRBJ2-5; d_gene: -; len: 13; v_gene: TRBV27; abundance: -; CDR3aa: CASSSMFQETQYF; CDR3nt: TGTGCCAGCAGTTCTATGTTTCAAGAGACCCAGTACTTC
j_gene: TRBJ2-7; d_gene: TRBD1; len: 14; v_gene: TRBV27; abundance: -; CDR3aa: CASSSGQANYEQYF; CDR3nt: TGTGCCAGCAGTTCGGGACAGGCAAACTACGAGCAGTACTTC
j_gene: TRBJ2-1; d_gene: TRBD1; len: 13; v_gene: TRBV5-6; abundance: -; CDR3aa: CASSPTGGNEQFF; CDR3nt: TGTGCCAGCAGCCCGACAGGGGGCAATGAGCAGTTCTTC
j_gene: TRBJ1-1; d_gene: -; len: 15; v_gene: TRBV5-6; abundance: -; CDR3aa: CASSLGTGLNTEAFF; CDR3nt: TGTGCCAGCAGCTTGGGTACAGGGCTGAACACTGAAGCTTTCTTT
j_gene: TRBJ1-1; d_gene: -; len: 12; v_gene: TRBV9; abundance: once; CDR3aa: CASSARYTEAFF; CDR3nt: TGTGCCAGCAGCGCTCGGTACACTGAAGCTTTCTTT
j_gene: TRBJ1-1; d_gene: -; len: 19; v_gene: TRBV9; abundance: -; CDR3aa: CASSVGVRVGTLGKTEAFF; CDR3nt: TGTGCCAGCAGCGTAGGAGTCCGGGTGGGGACCTTAGGTAAAACTGAAGCTTTCTTT
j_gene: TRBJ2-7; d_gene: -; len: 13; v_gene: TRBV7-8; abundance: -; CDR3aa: CASSLAQGGEQYF; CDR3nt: TGTGCCAGCAGCTTAGCGCAAGGGGGCGAGCAGTACTTC